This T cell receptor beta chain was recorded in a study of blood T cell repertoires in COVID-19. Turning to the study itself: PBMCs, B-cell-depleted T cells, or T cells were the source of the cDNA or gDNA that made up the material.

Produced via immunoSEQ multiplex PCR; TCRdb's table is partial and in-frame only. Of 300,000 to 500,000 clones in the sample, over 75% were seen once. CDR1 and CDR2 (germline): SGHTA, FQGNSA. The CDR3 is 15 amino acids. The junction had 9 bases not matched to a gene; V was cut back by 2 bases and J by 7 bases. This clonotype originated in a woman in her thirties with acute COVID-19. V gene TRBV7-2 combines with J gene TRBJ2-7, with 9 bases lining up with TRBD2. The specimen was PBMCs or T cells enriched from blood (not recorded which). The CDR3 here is CASSLQRGGAGEQYF. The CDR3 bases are TGTGCCAGCAGCTTACAGCGCGGGGGGGCAGGGGAGCAGTACTTC.